The 20 T cell receptor beta chains presented below share a single source sample, sequenced in a study of blood T cell repertoires in COVID-19. TCRdb's copy holds only in-frame clones and misses some; the assay was immunoSEQ multiplex PCR. In the table there are roughly 250,000 clones, 70% to 90% of which are singletons. Source material: PBMCs or T cells enriched from blood (not recorded which). These receptors all stem from a woman under 40 who had recovered from COVID-19.

The J gene is TRBJ1-5, the V gene TRBV2; 8 nucleotides align to TRBD1. The junction had 8 bases not matched to a gene; V was cut back by 6 bases and J by 4 bases. Germline CDR1 and CDR2: SNHLY and FYNNEI. This CDR3 comprises 15 residues. The CDR3 DNA reads as TGTGCCAGCAGCGGACAGGGAGGATTGAATCAGCCCCAGCATTTT. This sequence encodes CASSGQGGLNQPQHF.

The chain employs TRBV27 and TRBJ2-5; 7 bases agree with TRBD2. The CDR3 spans 16 residues. The V gene end was trimmed by 4 bases and the J gene end by 5 bases; junction bases not matched to a gene: 13. CDR1 is MNHEY and CDR2 is SMNVEV in the germline V gene (reference sequence). CDR3 residues: CASSWATPGEGETQYF. DNA of the CDR3: TGTGCCAGCAGTTGGGCCACCCCGGGGGAGGGCGAGACCCAGTACTTC.

The V and J genes are TRBV2 and TRBJ1-6, with D perhaps TRBD1 (5 bases). The V and J ends lost 6 bases and 7 bases respectively, with 10 bases between them. The CDR3 contains 13 residues. Per the germline V gene, CDR1 is SNHLY and CDR2 is FYNNEI. CDR3 amino acids: CASRGTENSPLHF. CDR3 bases: TGTGCCAGCAGGGGGACTGAGAATTCACCCCTCCACTTT.

The chain has TRBV7-9 and TRBJ2-3; D might be TRBD2 (6 bases). V was clipped by 10 bases and J by 3 bases, with 17 bases between them. CDR1 and CDR2 (germline): SEHNR, FQNEAQ (reference sequence). This CDR3 spans 14 amino acids. For the CDR3, the DNA is TGTGCCACCCCTGGGGACGGGAGAACAGATACGCAGTATTTT. Its protein is CATPGDGRTDTQYF. Drawing the rest from reference TRBV7-9 and TRBJ2-3, the complete variable domain is DTGVSQNPRHKITKRGQNVTFRCDPISEHNRLYWYRQTLGQGPEFLTYFQNEAQLEKSRLLSDRFSAERPKGSFSTLEIQRTEQGDSAMYLCATPGDGRTDTQYFGPGTRLTVL.

The chain carries TRBV13 and TRBJ2-6; 8 positions match TRBD1. The germline gives CDR1 PRHDT, CDR2 FYEKMQ (reference sequence). J was trimmed by 0 bases and V by 5 bases; bases with no gene match: 6. This CDR3 spans 17 amino acids. DNA of the CDR3: TGTGCCAGCAGCGGGACAGGCCTTTACTCTGGGGCCAACGTCCTGACTTTC. Its translation is CASSGTGLYSGANVLTF.

V and J are TRBV7-2 and TRBJ1-1; D call uncertain. The CDR3 extends over 14 amino acids. CDR1 is SGHTA, CDR2 FQGNSA, per germline. Trimming shortened V by 2 bases and J by 4 bases, and 11 bases separated the two germline ends. DNA for the CDR3: TGTGCCAGCAGCTTATTTAGCCTGGGCACTGAAGCTTTCTTT. Its protein is CASSLFSLGTEAFF.

The rearrangement joins TRBV3-1 (or the pseudogene TRBV3-2) to TRBJ2-1, with 8 bases that match TRBD2. The V gene end was trimmed by 0 bases and the J gene end by 4 bases; junction bases not matched to a gene: 5. Germline CDR1 and CDR2: LGHDT and YNNKEL (reference sequence). This CDR3 region has 16 residues. The CDR3 bases are TGTGCCAGCAGCCAAGACGGGGGGGCGAAGTACAATGAGCAGTTCTTC. This codes for CASSQDGGAKYNEQFF.

This sequence joins TRBV7-9 and TRBJ2-1; D gene ambiguous. V was trimmed by 1 base and J by 0 bases, leaving 13 bases between them. Germline lookup yields CDR1 SEHNR and CDR2 FQNEAQ (reference sequence). The CDR3 spans 17 residues. This CDR3 reads CASSLDGGGNSYNEQFF. CDR3 nucleotides: TGTGCCAGCAGCTTAGATGGCGGCGGTAACTCCTACAATGAGCAGTTCTTC.

The V gene is TRBV5-1, the J gene TRBJ2-5, with D possibly matching TRBD2 (5 bases). The CDR3 extends over 15 amino acids. Trimming took 1 base from V and 1 from J, leaving 11 bases between them. The germline gives CDR1 SGHRS, CDR2 YFSETQ. The DNA for the CDR3 is TGCGCCAGCAGCTTGAGGGCTAGCTTCCAAGAGACCCAGTACTTC. It yields the protein CASSLRASFQETQYF.

This rearrangement joins TRBV15 to TRBJ1-5; no definite D call. This CDR3 is 15 amino acids long. Germline V CDR1 and CDR2: LNHNV, YYDKDF (reference sequence). With 3 bases removed from V and 5 bases from J, the gap between germline ends came to 14 bases. CDR3 DNA sequence: TGTGCCACCAGCAGGAAAAAGAGCGGCGATCAGCCCCAGCATTTT. Translation gives CATSRKKSGDQPQHF.

The genes are TRBV9 and TRBJ2-3, with 12 bases fitting TRBD2. CDR3 size: 18 residues. V lost 3 bases to trimming and J lost 5 bases; unmatched junction nucleotides: 13. Germline V gives CDR1 SGDLS, CDR2 YYNGEE. In DNA form, the CDR3 reads TGTGCCAGCAGCGGATCAACTCTAGCGGGGGGGCGTGGAGATACGCAGTATTTT. It yields the protein CASSGSTLAGGRGDTQYF.

This rearrangement joins TRBV28 to TRBJ2-7, with 11 bases aligning to TRBD2. The CDR3 has 16 residues. The J segment lost 3 bases and the V segment lost 6 bases, leaving 10 bases of the junction unmatched. CDR1 MDHEN and CDR2 SYDVKM come from the germline V gene. Here the CDR3 reads CASRPDLGLADYEQYF. The CDR3 nucleotides are TGTGCCAGCAGACCCGACCTGGGACTAGCGGACTACGAGCAGTACTTC.

The DNA of the CDR3 is TGTGCCAGTAGGACAGGGGCCCGGGAGCCCCAGCATTTT. Amino acids: CASRTGAREPQHF. The J gene is TRBJ1-5, the V gene TRBV19, with TRBD1 matching 8 bases. V dropped 6 bases and J dropped 8; count of bases not matched to a gene: 6. CDR1 and CDR2 (germline): LNHDA, SQIVND (reference sequence). The CDR3 has 13 residues.

The DNA of the CDR3 is TGTGCCAGCAGCCAAAAAAACAGCTATGGCTACACCTTC. Translated: CASSQKNSYGYTF. V is TRBV16 and J is TRBJ1-2; D remains unclear. Germline V gene sequence: CDR1 KGHSY, CDR2 FQNENV. V lost 2 bases and J lost 4, with 8 bases in between. CDR3 length: 13 amino acids.

The V and J genes are TRBV3-1 (or the pseudogene TRBV3-2) and TRBJ2-3; D gene ambiguous. Germline V gives CDR1 LGHDT, CDR2 YNNKEL (reference sequence). V lost 1 base and J 0 bases, leaving 8 bases between the germline ends. The CDR3 is 15 residues long. The CDR3 is CASSQGHLSTDTQYF. DNA of the CDR3: TGTGCCAGCAGCCAAGGACACCTTAGCACAGATACGCAGTATTTT.

The genes are TRBV10-3 and TRBJ1-1; 8 bases line up with TRBD1. The CDR3 has 13 amino acids. The ends lost 6 bases at V and 3 bases at J; junction bases unmatched: 3. Looked up from germline, CDR1 is ENHRY and CDR2 is SYGVKD. As DNA, the CDR3 is TGTGCCATCAGCCAACAGGGGGACACTGAAGCTTTCTTT. Its translation is CAISQQGDTEAFF.

This clone occurred a few times. The chain is built from TRBV5-1 and TRBJ1-4; D unresolved. The CDR3 extends over 17 amino acids. CDR1 and CDR2 from the germline V gene are SGHRS and YFSETQ. V lost 5 bases and J lost 0, with 17 bases in between. The DNA of the CDR3 is TGCGCCAGCAGGCCCACGAGGGCGATGTCAACTAATGAAAAACTGTTTTTT. Translating it yields CASRPTRAMSTNEKLFF. Together with reference TRBV5-1 and TRBJ1-4, the CDR3 gives the full variable domain: KAGVTQTPRYLIKTRGQQVTLSCSPISGHRSVSWYQQTPGQGLQFLFEYFSETQRNKGNFPGRFSGRQFSNSRSEMNVSTLELGDSALYLCASRPTRAMSTNEKLFFGSGTQLSVL.

The CDR3, as DNA: TGTGCCAGCAGCCCCAGACAGGGCTCTGAAGCTTTCTTT. Its protein is CASSPRQGSEAFF. The chain recombines TRBV12-3 or TRBV12-4 with TRBJ1-1, with 7 bases matching TRBD1. V was pared by 6 bases and J by 6 bases, with 7 bases of the junction left unmatched. The CDR3 has 13 amino acids.

V and J are TRBV5-8 and TRBJ2-2; TRBD1 aligns across 7 bases. Germline V gene lookup returns CDR1 SGHTS and CDR2 YDEGEE. V was clipped by 3 bases and J by 7 bases; unmatched bases: 12. CDR3 length: 16 amino acids. The CDR3 here is CASSSVGDRSNGELFF. The DNA of the CDR3 is TGTGCCAGCAGCTCCGTGGGGGACAGAAGTAACGGGGAGCTGTTTTTT.

The CDR3 nucleotides are TGTGCCAGCAGTTTAGGAGGTTCGAGGAGCTACACCTTC. Translated: CASSLGGSRSYTF. V usage is TRBV12-3 or TRBV12-4 and J usage is TRBJ1-2; D gene uncertain. Trimming removed 1 base at V and 9 bases at J, with 12 bases between. This CDR3 spans 13 amino acids.